One sample yielded the 19 T cell receptor beta chains listed below, sequenced in a study of T cells in Graves' hyperthyroidism and ophthalmopathy. Template material for amplifying TCR beta CDR3 regions consisted of RNA transcripts. The HTBI primer set served for first-round RT-PCR of the TCR CDR3. TCRdb processed the multiplex PCR reads anew with MiXCR; each CDR3 protein has one entry. The sample carries about 320,000 distinct CDR3 sequences, approximately 16% recorded once. Sequenced input: blood. The receptors were sampled from a man aged 25 to 45 with Graves' hyperthyroidism.

On this clonotype: Being one base from a much bigger clone, this may be a read error. The chain joins TRBV20-1 to TRBJ2-3; no definite D call. The ends were cut back, 6 bases at V and 2 bases at J, with 12 bases in the middle. The CDR3 contains 13 residues. From germline, CDR1 is DFQATT and CDR2 SNEGSKA (reference sequence). CDR3 bases: TGCAGTGCAGGCCCAAGGATCACAGATACGCAGTATTTT. Its protein product is CSAGPRITDTQYF.

In this sample, this clonotype turned up many times. The rearrangement uses TRBV12-3 or TRBV12-4 and TRBJ2-5; D is unresolved. V lost 10 bases, J lost 4 bases, and 13 bases lay in between. The CDR3 totals 12 residues. CDR3 nucleotides: TGTGCCACCATACGAATCGGAGAGACCCAGTACTTC. It translates to CATIRIGETQYF.

This clonotype appeared many times. This sequence joins TRBV12-3 or TRBV12-4 and TRBJ1-1; possibly TRBD1 for D (6 bases). This CDR3 region has 12 residues. V shed 7 bases and J shed 10 bases, with 16 bases lying between them. The CDR3 protein is CASNPGGAGAFF. The CDR3 nucleotides are TGTGCCAGCAACCCTGGGGGGGCGGGAGCTTTCTTT.

In this sample, this clonotype turned up many times. This rearrangement joins TRBV18 to TRBJ1-1; D unclear. V lost 2 bases and J lost 1, with 8 bases in between. CDR1 is KGHSH and CDR2 is LQKENI in the germline V gene. CDR3 length: 14 amino acids. In nucleotides, the CDR3 is TGTGCCAGCTCACCAACTAGGGAGAACACTGAAGCTTTCTTT. Residues: CASSPTRENTEAFF.

Ten or more counts support this clonotype. This chain joins TRBV28 and TRBJ2-7; D gene ambiguous. V was pared by 8 bases and J by 4 bases, with 15 bases between. The CDR3 runs 13 residues. In germline, CDR1 is MDHEN, CDR2 SYDVKM. The CDR3 is CASSDPPGYEQYF. CDR3 DNA sequence: TGTGCCAGCTCGGACCCACCCGGATACGAGCAGTACTTC. The variable domain in full, completed from reference TRBV28 and TRBJ2-7, reads DVKVTQSSRYLVKRTGEKVFLECVQDMDHENMFWYRQDPGLGLRLIYFSYDVKMKEKGDIPEGYSVSREKKERFSLILESASTNQTSMYLCASSDPPGYEQYFGPGTRLTVT.

The rearrangement links TRBV19 to TRBJ2-7; D is possibly TRBD2 (5 bases). Germline assignment: CDR1 LNHDA and CDR2 SQIVND (reference sequence). Trimming pared 3 bases from V and 2 bases from J, leaving 14 bases between. The CDR3 is made up of 15 amino acids. CDR3 DNA sequence: TGTGCCAGTAGTATCGGCGGGTGGAAAGCCTACGAGCAGTACTTC. Amino acid sequence: CASSIGGWKAYEQYF.

This clonotype has a count of ten or more. The chain has TRBV11-2 and TRBJ2-7; D call uncertain. CDR3 length: 13 residues. Trimming removed 0 bases from V and 4 bases from J, with 7 bases in between. The germline CDR1 and CDR2 sequences are SGHAT and FQNNGV. The CDR3 DNA reads as TGTGCCAGCAGCTTAGAGGCCGGGTACGAGCAGTACTTC. As protein: CASSLEAGYEQYF.

This clonotype was counted ten times or more. The rearrangement links TRBV30 to TRBJ1-2; 7 nucleotides match TRBD1. The CDR3 has 14 residues. The ends lost 0 bases at V and 7 bases at J; junction bases unmatched: 8. Germline V gene lookup returns CDR1 GTSNPN and CDR2 SVGIG (reference sequence). CDR3 sequence: CAWSVLLGGTGYTF. In nucleotides, the CDR3 is TGTGCCTGGAGTGTACTTCTAGGGGGCACTGGCTACACCTTC. The entire variable domain, with the rest obtained from reference TRBV30 and TRBJ1-2, is as follows: SQTIHQWPATLVQPVGSPLSLECTVEGTSNPNLYWYRQAAGRGLQLLFYSVGIGQISSEVPQNLSASRPQDRQFILSSKKLLLSDSGFYLCAWSVLLGGTGYTFGSGTRLTVV.

V usage is TRBV27 and J usage is TRBJ1-2; possibly TRBD1 for D (6 bases). The CDR3 length is 16 residues. The germline V gene has CDR1 MNHEY and CDR2 SMNVEV (reference sequence). Trimming pared 0 bases from V and 6 bases from J, leaving 17 bases between. CDR3 amino acids: CASSLSGAGLANGYTF. The CDR3 DNA sequence: TGTGCCAGCAGTTTATCGGGGGCAGGCCTTGCTAATGGCTACACCTTC.

The V and J genes are TRBV5-1 and TRBJ1-2; no firm D call. V was clipped by 0 bases and J by 3 bases, with 12 bases between them. The CDR3 contains 15 residues. CDR1 and CDR2 from the germline V gene are SGHRS and YFSETQ. As DNA, the CDR3 is TGCGCCAGCAGCTTGGTTCGGGGTACGGACTATGGCTACACCTTC. Protein: CASSLVRGTDYGYTF.

This clonotype was seen at least ten times. This sequence joins TRBV14 and TRBJ2-3; no definite D call. With 0 bases removed from V and 2 bases from J, the gap between germline ends came to 12 bases. Germline values: CDR1 SGHDN, CDR2 FVKESK. This CDR3 has 16 amino acids. CDR3 sequence (DNA): TGTGCCAGCAGCCAAGATCAACGGTGGCTCACAGATACGCAGTATTTT. Encoded protein: CASSQDQRWLTDTQYF.

The sample holds a few counts of this clonotype. The chain joins TRBV28 to TRBJ2-5, with 7 bases lining up with TRBD1. From germline, CDR1 is MDHEN and CDR2 SYDVKM. The ends lost 5 bases at V and 2 bases at J; junction bases unmatched: 14. The CDR3 runs to 17 residues. CDR3 protein: CASSPSIKGTDQETQYF. The CDR3 bases are TGTGCCAGCAGTCCTTCTATAAAAGGGACAGATCAAGAGACCCAGTACTTC.

This clonotype turned up a few times. V gene TRBV12-3 or TRBV12-4 combines with J gene TRBJ2-2, with D hard to call. This CDR3 region has 16 residues. Trimming stripped 3 bases from V and 6 bases from J, with 17 bases between. The CDR3 spells CASSLGFVLGPGELFF. The CDR3 DNA follows: TGTGCCAGCAGTTTGGGGTTTGTTTTGGGTCCCGGGGAGCTGTTTTTT.

The chain recombines TRBV20-1 with TRBJ2-5; TRBD1 agrees at 10 bases. CDR3 length: 14 residues. In germline, CDR1 is DFQATT, CDR2 SNEGSKA (reference sequence). Unmatched junction bases numbered 3, after V lost 0 bases and J lost 5 bases. DNA for the CDR3: TGCAGTGCTAGAGACCGGGACAGGGGTGAGACCCAGTACTTC. Residues: CSARDRDRGETQYF.

This clonotype has at least ten counts. The V and J genes are TRBV30 and TRBJ1-2; D remains unclear. The ends were cut back, 2 bases at V and 2 bases at J, with 12 bases in the middle. CDR3 length: 14 residues. Germline lookup yields CDR1 GTSNPN and CDR2 SVGIG (reference sequence). CDR3 loop: CAWSPGDSNYGYTF. CDR3 bases: TGTGCCTGGAGTCCGGGAGACTCGAACTATGGCTACACCTTC.

This clonotype came up once. Given a much more abundant clone one base away, this may be a read error. V usage is TRBV29-1 and J usage is TRBJ2-3; D not certain. Trimming took 7 bases from V and 3 from J, leaving 14 bases between them. CDR3 length: 13 amino acids. Germline V gene lookup returns CDR1 SQVTM and CDR2 ANQGSEA. The DNA of the CDR3 is TGCAGCGCTGATCCGACCGGGACAGATACGCAGTATTTT. Amino acid sequence: CSADPTGTDTQYF.

The V call is TRBV6-1, the J call TRBJ1-1; maybe TRBD1 (5 bases). Germline CDR1 reads MNHNS; CDR2 reads SASEGT. V dropped 3 bases and J dropped 1 base, with 9 bases sitting between them. This CDR3 comprises 14 residues. DNA of the CDR3: TGTGCCAGCAGTGATACGGGGGGGAACACTGAAGCTTTCTTT. Its protein product is CASSDTGGNTEAFF.

This clonotype was counted many times. The rearrangement links TRBV12-3 or TRBV12-4 to TRBJ2-1, with D tentatively TRBD2 (6 bases). Trimming shortened V by 2 bases and J by 2 bases, and 10 bases separated the two germline ends. CDR3 length: 15 amino acids. CDR3 sequence reads: CASSLSGVPYNEQFF. CDR3 bases: TGTGCCAGCAGTTTATCGGGGGTGCCCTACAATGAGCAGTTCTTC.

This clonotype occurred many times. J is TRBJ2-1 and V is TRBV3-1, with TRBD2 identical over 10 bases. J lost 7 bases, V lost 3 bases, and 12 bases had no gene match. CDR3 length equals 17 residues. Germline CDR1 reads LGHDT; CDR2 reads YNNKEL (reference sequence). The CDR3: CASSHPGLAEGENEQFF. The CDR3 bases are TGTGCCAGCAGCCACCCAGGACTAGCGGAGGGGGAAAATGAGCAGTTCTTC.